The rows below give T cell receptor beta chains drawn from one sample of a study of OX40 agonist ivuxolimab in advanced cancers. The repertoire was sequenced with immunoSEQ multiplex PCR; TCRdb's copy has only in-frame clones and lacks some. The table shows about 69,000 clones, with about 80% occurring only once. Sequenced here: CD4+ or CD8+ T cells sorted from blood, sampled in a trial of the OX40 agonist ivuxolimab. These receptors originate from an adult with an advanced solid tumor such as melanoma, head and neck, liver or kidney cancer. Each CDR3 is given with its conserved first and last residue. Fields, in order: D gene, clone size, J gene, V gene, CDR3 protein, CDR3 DNA. A D gene is named only where the DNA matches it firmly. Clone size is given for some rows only: seen once, a few or many times, or a class if the clone is expanded.

>NA|NA|TRBJ2-7|TRBV19
CASSNSGTLVRNEQYF
TGTGCCAGTAGTAACTCCGGGACACTAGTTAGGAACGAGCAGTACTTC
>TRBD2|once|TRBJ2-1|TRBV5-1
CASSFGASGREQFF
TGCGCCAGCAGCTTTGGGGCTAGCGGAAGGGAGCAGTTCTTC
>NA|few|TRBJ2-4|TRBV28
CASSSTTVFDIQYF
TGTGCCAGCAGTTCCACGACAGTATTCGACATTCAGTACTTC
>TRBD2|NA|TRBJ2-7|TRBV4-1
CASSPRQGASSGVTYEQYF
TGCGCCAGCAGCCCTCGACAGGGCGCTTCTAGCGGGGTAACCTACGAGCAGTACTTC
>NA|NA|TRBJ1-1|TRBV6-6
CASTSPGALGTEAFF
TGTGCCAGCACTTCCCCGGGGGCCTTGGGCACTGAAGCTTTCTTT
>NA|NA|TRBJ2-3|TRBV7-3
CASSLTGASGTDTQYF
TGTGCCAGCAGCTTAACGGGGGCCTCAGGCACAGATACGCAGTATTTT
>NA|NA|TRBJ2-4|TRBV19
CASSLRQALTDIQYF
TGTGCCAGTAGCCTTCGACAGGCCCTTACGGACATTCAGTACTTC
>NA|once|TRBJ2-4|TRBV18
CASSPLGKGFGVKNIQYF
TGTGCCAGCTCACCACTGGGGAAGGGTTTCGGGGTCAAAAACATTCAGTACTTC
>NA|NA|TRBJ2-3|TRBV18
CASSDVMDTQYF
TGTGCCAGCTCAGATGTTATGGATACGCAGTATTTT
>TRBD2|NA|TRBJ2-1|TRBV5-1
CASSSGGGRGSYNEQFF
TGCGCCAGCAGCTCCGGGGGGGGGCGAGGATCCTACAATGAGCAGTTCTTC
>NA|NA|TRBJ2-3|TRBV18
CASSSGPSPGDTQYF
TGTGCCAGCTCCAGCGGCCCATCCCCAGGGGATACGCAGTATTTT
>TRBD1|NA|TRBJ1-2|TRBV9
CASRGGTGNLYGYTF
TGTGCCAGCAGGGGAGGGACAGGGAATCTCTATGGCTACACCTTC
>TRBD1|NA|TRBJ2-7|TRBV5-1
CASSLRGHSYEQYF
TGCGCCAGCAGCTTGAGGGGGCACTCCTACGAGCAGTACTTC
>TRBD1|NA|TRBJ2-7|TRBV6-1
CASSEMGQSSYEQYF
TGTGCCAGCAGTGAAATGGGACAGAGCTCCTACGAGCAGTACTTC
>NA|once|TRBJ2-3|TRBV15
CAAGRYGTDTQYF
TGTGCCGCAGGACGGTACGGCACAGATACGCAGTATTTT
>NA|NA|TRBJ2-7|TRBV5-1
CASSRDIQGNSLKSYEQYF
TGCGCCAGCAGTCGGGACATTCAAGGTAACTCCCTAAAATCCTACGAGCAGTACTTC
>NA|NA|TRBJ1-4|TRBV25-1
CASSEAHPGAEKLFF
TGTGCCAGCAGTGAAGCCCACCCAGGGGCTGAAAAACTGTTTTTT
>NA|NA|TRBJ2-7|TRBV11-3
CASSLREGEQYF
TGTGCCAGCAGCCTCAGGGAAGGCGAGCAGTACTTC
>NA|once|TRBJ1-3|TRBV6-5
CASSYSARSSGNTIYF
TGTGCCAGCAGTTACTCGGCCAGGTCCTCTGGAAACACCATATATTTT
>TRBD1|few|TRBJ1-3|TRBV27
CASSPRTGSGNTIYF
TGTGCCAGCAGTCCTCGGACAGGGTCTGGAAACACCATATATTTT
>TRBD1|NA|TRBJ2-2|TRBV5-1
CASSSGGPNTGELFF
TGCGCCAGCAGTTCAGGGGGACCGAACACCGGGGAGCTGTTTTTT
>NA|NA|TRBJ2-3|TRBV2
CASSEGGYTQYF
TGTGCCAGCAGTGAAGGGGGGTATACGCAGTATTTT
>TRBD1|NA|TRBJ1-1|TRBV5-1
CASSLGQGAFGTEAFF
TGCGCCAGCAGCCTGGGACAGGGGGCTTTTGGAACTGAAGCTTTCTTT
>NA|NA|TRBJ2-5|TRBV6-1
CASYPGVLETQYF
TGTGCCAGCTACCCGGGGGTGTTGGAGACCCAGTACTTC
>NA|NA|TRBJ1-1|TRBV5-1
CASSPRGNTEAFF
TGCGCCAGCAGCCCCAGGGGGAACACTGAAGCTTTCTTT
>NA|NA|TRBJ2-6|TRBV4-2
CASSQDWTAPGGANVLTF
TGTGCCAGCAGCCAAGATTGGACAGCGCCGGGTGGGGCCAACGTCCTGACTTTC
>NA|NA|TRBJ1-3|TRBV5-1
CASSNQGSGNTIYF
TGCGCCAGCAGCAATCAGGGCTCTGGAAACACCATATATTTT
>NA|NA|TRBJ1-6|TRBV5-5
CASSFQGRNSPLHF
TGTGCCAGCAGCTTTCAGGGGAGAAATTCACCCCTCCACTTT
>TRBD2|NA|TRBJ2-2|TRBV6-5
CASSRGAGELFF
TGTGCCAGCAGTCGGGGGGCCGGGGAGCTGTTTTTT
>NA|NA|TRBJ1-1|TRBV19
CASSIVTDNTEAFF
TGTGCCAGTAGTATAGTGACCGATAACACTGAAGCTTTCTTT
>TRBD1|NA|TRBJ2-5|TRBV19
CASTGGTGGYQETQYF
TGTGCCAGTACCGGCGGGACAGGGGGGTACCAAGAGACCCAGTACTTC
>NA|once|TRBJ2-7|TRBV19
CASSTPGQRYEQYF
TGTGCCAGTAGTACCCCCGGACAACGCTACGAGCAGTACTTC
>NA|NA|TRBJ2-7|TRBV5-6
CASSRGPEQYF
TGTGCCAGCAGCCGAGGGCCCGAGCAGTACTTC